This T cell receptor (beta chain) derives from a study of cytomegalovirus exposure and HLA in healthy donors. Vbeta (60) and Jbeta (13) primers were used in the PCR. Original processing notes: In a later analysis, the count reached 76 million or so unique TCR beta chains, with about 9.9 million shared. Here immunoSEQ multiplex PCR was the method, and the copy in TCRdb shows in-frame clones only, minus some. The D gene and trimming were derived from the DNA, and the V and J assignments and clone size from that table. In the table there are 80,000 to 95,000 clones, around 79% of which are singletons. Study outcomes and limitations: Later on, an analysis tied 15,000 to 20,000 TCR beta sequences to HLA alleles at 0.05 false discovery rate.

Remarks on this clone: What it binds is not known.

Germline loops: CDR1 SEHNR, CDR2 FQNEAQ (reference sequence). CDR3 length: 14 residues. V lost 0 bases to trimming and J lost 5 bases, with 10 bases between them. What was sequenced was PBMCs. The origin of this receptor is a middle-aged woman in good health and CMV-seropositive. The rearrangement joins TRBV7-9 to TRBJ1-2; D not resolved. The CDR3 is CASSLASRAYGYTF. As DNA, the CDR3 is TGTGCCAGCAGCTTAGCGAGTCGAGCTTATGGCTACACCTTC.